Each of the 4 T cell receptor beta chains below was sequenced from the same sample in a study of blood T cells in healthy people across ages (dated by TCRdb to 2014 to 2015). Library preparation was by 5' RACE. The sequencer listed for this sample is Illumina HiSeq 2500. The second PCR ran for roughly 6 to 11 cycles and used a J-beta primer mix along with a sample-barcoded 5' primer. The raw public reads went through TCRdb reprocessing: fastp at Q25, MiXCR clone calling, in-frame beta chains kept. All rows with the same CDR3 protein become a single entry with the most common DNA and genes. This sample lists roughly 800,000 distinct CDR3 sequences; around 25% were detected once. The ten biggest clones cover more than 8.5% of the sample. The same specimen was also included in a second study, on T cells of mothers and their children.

Input material: blood. Receptors were obtained from a boy younger than 18 in good health.

Remarks on this clonotype: One end of the junction fails to match germline, which may point to a read error. V usage is TRBV5-6 and J usage is TRBJ2-5, with a tentative D call TRBD1 (6 bases). Germline V lookup: CDR1 SGHDT, CDR2 YYEEEE. The CDR3 is 13 residues long. CDR3 region: CVSSLGAQETQYF. As DNA, the CDR3 is TGTGTCAGCAGCTTGGGGGCGCAAGAGACCCAGTACTTC.

This clonotype was counted a few times. The chain uses TRBV25-1 and TRBJ1-1; maybe TRBD1 (6 bases). CDR3 length: 15 amino acids. Trimming left V 1 base short and J 1 base short, with 10 bases between. Germline loops: CDR1 MGHDK, CDR2 SYGVNS. Here the CDR3 reads CASSESGAWNTEAFF. Here the CDR3 DNA reads TGTGCCAGCAGTGAATCGGGGGCCTGGAACACTGAAGCTTTCTTT.

This clonotype was picked up a small number of times. This chain connects TRBV29-1 to TRBJ2-5; 8 bases match TRBD2. The CDR3 extends over 13 amino acids. CDR1 SQVTM and CDR2 ANQGSEA come from the germline V gene. Trimming removed 5 bases from V and 5 bases from J; junction bases left unmatched: 7. The CDR3 DNA is TGCAGCGTTCGACTAGGACTAGCCGAGACCCAGTACTTC. Amino acid sequence: CSVRLGLAETQYF. The entire variable domain, with the rest obtained from reference TRBV29-1 and TRBJ2-5, is as follows: SAVISQKPSRDICQRGTSLTIQCQVDSQVTMMFWYRQQPGQSLTLIATANQGSEATYESGFVIDKFPISRPNLTFSTLTVSNMSPEDSSIYLCSVRLGLAETQYFGPGTRLLVL.

The genes are TRBV7-3 and TRBJ2-2; TRBD1 might be the D (5 bases). V was pared by 5 bases and J by 3 bases, with 13 bases between. Germline CDR1 and CDR2: SGHTA and FQGTGA. This CDR3 comprises 15 residues. Here the CDR3 reads CASSPLDSHTGELFF. As DNA, the CDR3 is TGTGCCAGCAGCCCCCTAGACAGCCACACCGGGGAGCTGTTTTTT.